This T cell receptor (beta chain) emerged from a study of blood T cell repertoires in COVID-19. On the study more broadly: Sites in the United States, Italy and Spain provided acute and convalescent COVID-19 samples. T cells, B-cell-depleted T cells, or PBMCs supplied cDNA or gDNA.

The authors' processing: For nucleated cells, counts were estimated from reference gene primer amplification. Clones were read by immunoSEQ multiplex PCR, and TCRdb kept only the in-frame ones, dropping some. V, J and clone size are those of that table, while D and trimming were read from the DNA. The table records roughly 70,000 clones, about 92% of them present only once. The clonotype was recovered from a man in his fifties or sixties with COVID-19, enrolled during active disease. Sequenced: peripheral blood.

The CDR3 DNA follows: TGTGCCAGCAAGGTGGATAGGGGCGAGCAGTTCTTC. It yields the protein CASKVDRGEQFF. The chain employs TRBV2 and TRBJ2-1; D is possibly TRBD1 (5 bases). The CDR3 contains 12 residues. Germline loops: CDR1 SNHLY, CDR2 FYNNEI. The V end was cut by 7 bases, the J end by 10 bases, with 14 bases between. Together with reference TRBV2 and TRBJ2-1, the CDR3 gives the full variable domain: EPEVTQTPSHQVTQMGQEVILRCVPISNHLYFYWYRQILGQKVEFLVSFYNNEISEKSEIFDDQFSVERPDGSNFTLKIRSTKLEDSAMYFCASKVDRGEQFFGPGTRLTVL.